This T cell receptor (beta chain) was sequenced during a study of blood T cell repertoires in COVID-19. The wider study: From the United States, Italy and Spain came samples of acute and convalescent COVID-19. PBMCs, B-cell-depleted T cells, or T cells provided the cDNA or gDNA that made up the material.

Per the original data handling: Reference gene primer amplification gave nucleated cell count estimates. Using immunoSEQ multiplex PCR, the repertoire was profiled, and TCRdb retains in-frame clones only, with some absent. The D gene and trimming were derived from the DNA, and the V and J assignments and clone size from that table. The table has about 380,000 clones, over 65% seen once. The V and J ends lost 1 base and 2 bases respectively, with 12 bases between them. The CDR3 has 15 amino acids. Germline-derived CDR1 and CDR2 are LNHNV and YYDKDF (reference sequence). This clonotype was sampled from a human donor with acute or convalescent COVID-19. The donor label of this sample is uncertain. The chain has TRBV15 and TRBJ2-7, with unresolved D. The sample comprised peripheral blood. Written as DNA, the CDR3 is TGTGCCACCAGCAGAGGAGTCGCAGGAACCTACGAGCAGTACTTC. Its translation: CATSRGVAGTYEQYF.